This entry lists 21 T cell receptor beta chains sequenced from one sample in a study of blood T cell repertoires in COVID-19. The repertoire was sequenced with immunoSEQ multiplex PCR; TCRdb's copy has only in-frame clones and lacks some. The table shows 210,000 or so clones, with roughly four fifths occurring only once. The sequencing sample was made of PBMCs or T cells enriched from blood (not recorded which). The source is a man aged 55 to 69 who had recovered from COVID-19.

The rearrangement uses TRBV11-2 and TRBJ1-1; 7 bases are a match to TRBD1. The CDR3 contains 12 residues. The germline CDR1 and CDR2 sequences are SGHAT and FQNNGV. Trimming at V came to 5 bases and at J to 6 bases, leaving 3 bases not matched to a gene. The CDR3 DNA reads TGTGCCAGCAGCAGACAGGGCTCTGAAGCTTTCTTT. Translated, it gives CASSRQGSEAFF.

This chain links TRBV11-3 with TRBJ2-3, with 11 bases lining up with TRBD2. CDR3 length: 15 amino acids. V gave up 5 bases and J gave up 5 bases; unmatched junction bases: 6. Germline V gives CDR1 SGHNT, CDR2 YENEEA. The CDR3 here is CASSPSGGSGDTQYF. Written as DNA, the CDR3 is TGTGCCAGCAGCCCTAGCGGGGGGAGCGGAGATACGCAGTATTTT.

This clone was seen once. In the same sample, other DNA sequences code for this CDR3. V gene TRBV7-9 combines with J gene TRBJ2-2, with D possibly TRBD1 on 6 matching bases. V was cut by 5 bases and J by 1 base, with 11 bases left in between. The CDR3 length is 15 residues. Germline CDR1 reads SEHNR; CDR2 reads FQNEAQ (reference sequence). CDR3 residues: CASSAGTKNTGELFF. CDR3 in DNA: TGTGCCAGCAGCGCCGGGACAAAGAACACCGGGGAGCTGTTTTTT.

The rearrangement joins TRBV27 to TRBJ2-7, with a possible D match to TRBD2 (5 bases). Trimming took 2 bases from V and 7 from J, leaving 15 bases between them. Germline CDR1 is MNHEY and CDR2 is SMNVEV (reference sequence). This CDR3 comprises 14 residues. CDR3 coding DNA: TGTGCCAGCAGTTTAAGGGCCAAGGGCGGGGAGCAGTACTTC. This codes for CASSLRAKGGEQYF.

V usage is TRBV5-1 and J usage is TRBJ2-5, with 10 bases aligning to TRBD2. Germline CDR1 and CDR2: SGHRS and YFSETQ. Unmatched junction bases numbered 2, after V lost 1 base and J lost 5 bases. This CDR3 comprises 14 residues. CDR3 sequence (DNA): TGCGCCAGCAGCTTGTCTAGCGGGGGTGAGACCCAGTACTTC. Translation: CASSLSSGGETQYF.

CDR3 nucleotide sequence: TGCGCCAGCAGCCAAGAGGGGAGGGGGGATGAGCAGTTCTTC. This translates into CASSQEGRGDEQFF. The chain links TRBV4-1 to TRBJ2-1, with a weak D call TRBD2 (7 bases). The germline CDR1 and CDR2 sequences are MGHRA and YSYEKL. The CDR3 spans 14 residues. The V and J ends lost 0 bases and 8 bases respectively, with 11 bases between them.

The chain combines TRBV12-3 or TRBV12-4 with TRBJ1-1; D possibly corresponds to TRBD1 (5 bases). V was pared by 11 bases and J by 1 base, with 14 bases between. The CDR3 loop spans 13 amino acids. The CDR3 region is CAVRQGSNTEAFF. The CDR3 DNA follows: TGTGCCGTACGCCAGGGTTCGAACACTGAAGCTTTCTTT.

This clone showed up just once. CDR3 nucleotides: TGTGCCAGCAGCACAACCTCGACAGAAAACACCGGGGAGCTGTTTTTT. Its protein product is CASSTTSTENTGELFF. This chain joins TRBV6-6 and TRBJ2-2, with D perhaps TRBD1 (5 bases). Germline CDR1 reads MNHNY; CDR2 reads SVGAGI (reference sequence). This CDR3 has 16 residues. V dropped 6 bases and J dropped 2 bases, with 16 bases sitting between them.

This clone was observed a single time. The rearrangement joins TRBV7-9 to TRBJ1-5; D gene ambiguous. V dropped 5 bases and J dropped 5 bases, with 7 bases sitting between them. Germline CDR1 reads SEHNR; CDR2 reads FQNEAQ (reference sequence). The CDR3 sequence is 12 residues long. The CDR3 coding sequence is TGTGCCAGCAGCCGCACGGATCAGCCCCAGCATTTT. The encoded protein is CASSRTDQPQHF.

The rearrangement links TRBV7-2 to TRBJ1-2; no clear D. V was clipped by 5 bases and J by 6 bases, with 16 bases between them. CDR3 size: 14 residues. The germline gives CDR1 SGHTA, CDR2 FQGNSA. CDR3 loop: CASSLRAAGNGYTF. CDR3 in DNA: TGTGCCAGCAGCCTAAGAGCCGCGGGTAATGGCTACACCTTC.

This CDR3 is CASSPDRVQPQHF. The CDR3 DNA is TGTGCCAGCAGCCCCGACAGGGTTCAGCCCCAGCATTTT. This sequence joins TRBV6-5 and TRBJ1-5; 7 nucleotides agree with TRBD1. The ends lost 6 bases at V and 6 bases at J; junction bases unmatched: 5. This CDR3 comprises 13 residues. CDR1 and CDR2 from the germline V gene are MNHEY and SVGAGI.

Only one count was recorded for this clone. The V and J genes are TRBV7-2 and TRBJ1-1, with D possibly matching TRBD1 (5 bases). CDR1 is SGHTA, CDR2 FQGNSA, per germline. V lost 4 bases to trimming and J lost 5 bases, with 20 bases between them. CDR3 size: 16 residues. CDR3 sequence: CASSSRAPVGGTEAFF. The CDR3 bases are TGTGCCAGCAGCTCCCGGGCGCCGGTGGGGGGGACTGAAGCTTTCTTT.

This chain links TRBV19 with TRBJ2-7, with 9 positions matching TRBD1. Germline lookup yields CDR1 LNHDA and CDR2 SQIVND (reference sequence). V was clipped by 6 bases and J by 0 bases; unmatched bases: 3. CDR3 size: 14 residues. This CDR3 reads CASSEQGASYEQYF. The DNA for the CDR3 is TGTGCCAGTAGCGAACAGGGGGCCTCCTACGAGCAGTACTTC.

V and J are TRBV6-5 and TRBJ1-1, with 8 positions matching TRBD1. The junction had 7 bases not matched to a gene; V was cut back by 6 bases and J by 4 bases. The CDR3 is 14 residues long. Germline V gene sequence: CDR1 MNHEY, CDR2 SVGAGI. In nucleotides, the CDR3 is TGTGCCAGCAGGTCACAGGGGGGAGCCACTGAAGCTTTCTTT. Translating gives CASRSQGGATEAFF.

The J gene is TRBJ1-6, the V gene TRBV6-5; no reliable D call. Per the germline V gene, CDR1 is MNHEY and CDR2 is SVGAGI. This CDR3 is 13 amino acids long. Trimming took 11 bases from V and 0 from J, leaving 8 bases between them. In DNA form, the CDR3 reads TGTGCCGGGCGCGACTCCTATAATTCACCCCTCCACTTT. Residues: CAGRDSYNSPLHF.

The chain uses TRBV2 and TRBJ1-1; 7 nucleotides agree with TRBD1. CDR3 length: 13 amino acids. J lost 0 bases, V lost 9 bases, and 4 bases had no gene match. The V gene's germline CDR1 is SNHLY and CDR2 FYNNEI. The CDR3 bases are TGTGCCAGTGGGACAGAACTGAACACTGAAGCTTTCTTT. Its protein product is CASGTELNTEAFF.

The count of this clone is one. The V gene is TRBV7-9, the J gene TRBJ2-5; 8 bases match TRBD1. The V gene end was trimmed by 2 bases and the J gene end by 3 bases; junction bases not matched to a gene: 2. The CDR3 is made up of 14 amino acids. CDR1 is SEHNR and CDR2 is FQNEAQ in the germline V gene (reference sequence). CDR3 sequence reads: CASSLQTGEETQYF. CDR3 nucleotides: TGTGCCAGCAGCTTACAGACAGGGGAAGAGACCCAGTACTTC.

This chain links TRBV29-1 with TRBJ1-2, with 7 bases aligning to TRBD1. V shed 7 bases, J shed 3 bases, and the junction held 17 bases outside the gene matches. The length of the CDR3 is 16 residues. Germline assignment: CDR1 SQVTM and CDR2 ANQGSEA. The DNA of the CDR3 is TGCAGCGCCGATCCAATAGACAGGGCAGGAGACTATGGCTACACCTTC. Its translation is CSADPIDRAGDYGYTF.

The chain recombines TRBV30 with TRBJ1-4; 7 bases align to TRBD1. Germline CDR1 is GTSNPN and CDR2 is SVGIG (reference sequence). The CDR3 runs to 15 residues. V lost 3 bases and J lost 0; bases outside the gene matches: 4. CDR3 nucleotide sequence: TGTGCCTGGAGCAGGGGGTTTGCAACTAATGAAAAACTGTTTTTT. Its protein product is CAWSRGFATNEKLFF.

V usage is TRBV10-2 and J usage is TRBJ1-3; D gene unclear. The CDR3 extends over 15 amino acids. Between the trimmed V and J ends, which lost 3 bases and 2 bases, there was a span of 11 bases. Germline lookup yields CDR1 WSHSY and CDR2 SAAADI. The CDR3 protein is CASSDPGRAGNTIYF. CDR3 in DNA: TGCGCCAGCAGTGACCCGGGTCGGGCTGGAAACACCATATATTTT.

J is TRBJ2-1 and V is TRBV5-1; weak D call: TRBD1 (6 bases). CDR3 length: 12 residues. V was pared by 4 bases and J by 10 bases, with 12 bases between. Germline V gene data show CDR1 as SGHRS and CDR2 as YFSETQ. CDR3 coding DNA: TGCGCCAGCAGCGCCAGGGGTAGCGAGCAGTTCTTC. Protein sequence: CASSARGSEQFF. The entire variable domain, with the rest obtained from reference TRBV5-1 and TRBJ2-1, is as follows: KAGVTQTPRYLIKTRGQQVTLSCSPISGHRSVSWYQQTPGQGLQFLFEYFSETQRNKGNFPGRFSGRQFSNSRSEMNVSTLELGDSALYLCASSARGSEQFFGPGTRLTVL.